Sequencing of this T cell receptor beta chain was carried out in a study of blood T cell repertoires in COVID-19. For the study at large: Sites in the United States, Italy and Spain provided acute and convalescent COVID-19 samples. Sources were T cells, B-cell-depleted T cells, or PBMCs; the material itself was cDNA or gDNA.

In the original processing: Researchers report that nucleated cell counts were estimated from reference gene primer amplification. The repertoire was sequenced with immunoSEQ multiplex PCR; TCRdb's copy has only in-frame clones and lacks some. V and J calls and clone size are as listed in that table; D and trimming were resolved from the DNA. The data hold about 160,000 clones, with 65% to 80% observed a single time. The V gene lost 3 bases and the J gene lost 5 bases, with 16 bases spanning the gap. The germline CDR1 and CDR2 sequences are SNHLY and FYNNEI. There are 15 residues in the CDR3. This clone was counted a single time.

This chain joins TRBV2 and TRBJ2-5, with TRBD1 as a possible D gene (6 bases). The sequencing input was peripheral blood. The source of this sequence is a man aged 55-75 years with acute or convalescent COVID-19. The CDR3 reads CASSEERGGRETQYF. The CDR3 DNA reads as TGTGCCAGCAGTGAGGAGCGAGGGGGTCGGGAGACCCAGTACTTC.